This T cell receptor (beta chain) was identified during a study of Ad26.COV2.S vaccination and SARS-CoV-2 variants. Produced via immunoSEQ multiplex PCR; TCRdb's table is partial and in-frame only. The table includes hundreds of thousands of clones, 70% to 90% detected once. CDR1 is LNHDA and CDR2 is SQIVND in the germline V gene (reference sequence). V lost 5 bases to trimming and J lost 5 bases, with 18 bases between them. The CDR3 runs 15 residues. The sample's treatment: over 15 received Ad26.COV2.S at low or high dose, single or two shots; several received placebo; per-sample allocation not given. Sampling was done on day 63 after the first vaccine or placebo injection.

This sequence was found in a person aged 18-60 years who received the Ad26.COV2.S COVID-19 vaccine or a placebo. The chain employs TRBV19 and TRBJ1-1; D not resolved. The sequences come from peripheral blood, collected in a trial of Ad26.COV2.S vaccine versus placebo. CDR3 DNA sequence: TGTGCCAGTAGTTTACACCAGGCAAAGTGGACTGAAGCTTTCTTT. This translates into CASSLHQAKWTEAFF.